Listed below are T cell receptor beta chains from one sample, sequenced in a study of beta chain features in type 1 diabetes. Produced via immunoSEQ multiplex PCR; TCRdb's table is partial and in-frame only. The data hold around 260,000 clones, with approximately 25% observed a single time. The specimen sequenced was naive CD4+ T cells from blood. These receptors originate from a woman in her twenties or thirties with type 1 diabetes. Each CDR3 is given with its conserved first and last residue.

v_call	j_call	cdr3_aa
TRBV25-1	TRBJ1-1	CASSRDGHEAFF
TRBV29-1	TRBJ1-2	CSVRKTGVGGYTF
TRBV11-2	TRBJ1-1	CASSRTGERTEAFF
TRBV29-1	TRBJ2-3	CSVGDLAGADTQYF
TRBV9	TRBJ2-1	CASSVTTGNNEQFF
TRBV4-1	TRBJ2-1	CASSQDQRLVPRSSYNEQFF
TRBV28	TRBJ2-6	CASSPRGGSGANVLTF
TRBV5-1	TRBJ2-1	CASLDSGRAGYEQFF
TRBV5-1	TRBJ1-1	CASSFGGNRLNTEAFF
TRBV2	TRBJ2-7	CASSVLQGPYEQYF
TRBV18	TRBJ2-1	CASSPPGLAGGNEQFF
TRBV29-1	TRBJ2-1	CSVETQVYNEQFF
TRBV29-1	TRBJ1-2	CSVVPGDYGYTF
TRBV29-1	TRBJ1-5	CSVGTASNQPQHF
TRBV10-3	TRBJ1-5	CAIRQGGNQPQHF
TRBV4-1	TRBJ1-2	CASSPAWAGGTNTF
TRBV29-1	TRBJ1-2	CSVVGARYGYTF
TRBV5-6	TRBJ2-2	CASSPSRKRGAGELFF
TRBV30	TRBJ1-4	CAWSVQGGAGEKLFF
TRBV30	TRBJ1-4	CAWSESDGASEKLFF
TRBV5-1	TRBJ2-7	CASSSTEYEQYF
TRBV13	TRBJ2-7	CASRSRGSGSVYEQYF